Reported below is one T cell receptor beta chain. Its antigen is unidentified. Regions amplified from RNA transcripts were the TCR beta CDR3 regions. Primed by the HTBI set, a first-round RT-PCR was run on the TCR CDR3. Via MiXCR, TCRdb re-called the multiplex PCR reads, giving one row per CDR3 protein. This table holds a few hundred thousand distinct CDR3 sequences, roughly 16% found once. The sample belongs to a study of T cells in Graves' hyperthyroidism and ophthalmopathy. Study-wide results and caveats: Before onset, by a median of approximately 6.8 months, the model predicted ophthalmopathy.

This CDR3 region has 13 residues. V gave up 6 bases and J gave up 1 base, with 9 bases separating them. Per germline, CDR1 MNHNS and CDR2 SASEGT. The sequence was collected from a woman in her forties with Graves' ophthalmopathy. The V gene is TRBV6-1, the J gene TRBJ1-1, with D possibly matching TRBD1 (5 bases). The specimen sequenced was blood. In DNA, the CDR3 is TGTGCCAGCAGATTTAGGGGGAACACTGAAGCTTTCTTT. Residues: CASRFRGNTEAFF.